The 27 T cell receptor beta chains below were found in one sample sequenced in a study of blood T cells in healthy people across ages. For the second PCR, which ran for 7 to 11 cycles, a sample-barcoded 5' primer and a J-beta primer mix were used. TCRdb used MiXCR to reprocess the 5' RACE reads, holding one entry per CDR3 protein. The data contain 750,000 to 1,000,000 distinct CDR3 sequences, 25% to 30% of them singletons. The sample also formed part of further work on T cells of mothers and their children.

Sequenced sample: blood. Receptors originate from a woman aged 40 to 50 in good health.

This clonotype was found once. The chain employs TRBV3-1 and TRBJ2-2; D gene unclear. The CDR3 sequence is 19 residues long. From germline, CDR1 is LGHDT and CDR2 YNNKEL (reference sequence). Trimming pared 4 bases from V and 1 base from J, leaving 22 bases between. The CDR3, as DNA: TGTGCCAGCAGCCCCAACGACGACAAGGTAGATTTGAACACCGGGGAGCTGTTTTTT. Its protein product is CASSPNDDKVDLNTGELFF.

This chain connects TRBV6-5 to TRBJ1-3; D gene uncertain. Trimming left V 5 bases short and J 4 bases short, with 6 bases between. The CDR3 is made up of 12 amino acids. Germline V gene data show CDR1 as MNHEY and CDR2 as SVGAGI. The CDR3 region is CASSGRGNTIYF. CDR3 bases: TGTGCCAGCAGTGGGCGAGGAAACACCATATATTTT.

To note about this clonotype: This may come from a read error, since a much larger clone is one base off. The V call is TRBV3-1, the J call TRBJ2-5, with 7 bases matching TRBD2. The V gene's germline CDR1 is LGHDT and CDR2 YNNKEL (reference sequence). The CDR3 length is 13 residues. The CDR3 region is CAGSPSGKETQYF. The CDR3 bases are TGTGCCGGCAGTCCTAGCGGCAAAGAGACCCAGTACTTC.

In this sample, this clonotype turned up many times. The chain has TRBV4-2 and TRBJ2-7; a possible D gene is TRBD2 (6 bases). CDR1 is LGHNA, CDR2 YNFKEQ, per germline. The CDR3 has 16 residues. The V end lost 3 bases, the J end lost 3 bases, and 18 bases lay between the germline ends. In nucleotides, the CDR3 is TGTGCCAGCAGCCAGAACGTAGCGGAAATCTACTACGAGCAGTACTTC. Translation: CASSQNVAEIYYEQYF.

V and J are TRBV2 and TRBJ2-5, with TRBD1 matching 12 bases. The end of the DNA fits TRBJ2-7 better, so the J call may be wrong. This CDR3 comprises 15 residues. The germline gives CDR1 SNHLY, CDR2 FYNNEI. The CDR3 loop is CASSDLGQGAAEQYF. The CDR3 DNA reads as TGTGCCAGCAGTGATTTGGGACAGGGGGCCGCCGAGCAGTACTTC.

The chain has TRBV12-3 or TRBV12-4 and TRBJ2-1, with unresolved D. The V and J ends lost 5 bases and 3 bases respectively, with 11 bases between them. The CDR3 has 14 amino acids. CDR3 residues: CASSPLGNYNEQFF. The CDR3 DNA reads TGTGCCAGCAGTCCCTTGGGAAACTACAATGAGCAGTTCTTC.

This clonotype was observed many times. The chain couples TRBV12-3 or TRBV12-4 to TRBJ1-2, with a tentative D call TRBD1 (5 bases). CDR3 size: 13 residues. Trimming pared 5 bases from V and 4 bases from J, leaving 11 bases between. The CDR3 is CASSPLRGYGYTF. The CDR3 bases are TGTGCCAGCAGTCCCCTGAGGGGCTATGGCTACACCTTC.

V and J are TRBV11-3 and TRBJ2-1, with D possibly TRBD2 on 7 matching bases. Looked up from germline, CDR1 is SGHNT and CDR2 is YENEEA. The CDR3 spans 15 residues. With 5 bases removed from V and 3 bases from J, the gap between germline ends came to 14 bases. Here the CDR3 DNA reads TGTGCCAGCAGCCGGAGGGGGGGCTACTACAATGAGCAGTTCTTC. Its translation: CASSRRGGYYNEQFF.

This chain connects TRBV5-1 to TRBJ1-2; D remains unclear. The CDR3 is made up of 15 amino acids. In germline, CDR1 is SGHRS, CDR2 YFSETQ. V lost 2 bases, J lost 7 bases, and 18 bases lay in between. The CDR3 DNA reads TGCGCCAGCAGCTTAGAGACCCCAGGTTCGGTTGGCTACACCTTC. Protein product: CASSLETPGSVGYTF.

This clonotype was seen more than once but under ten times. J is TRBJ2-2 and V is TRBV29-1, with a possible D match to TRBD2 (6 bases). Trimming removed 6 bases from V and 3 bases from J, with 8 bases in between. The CDR3 consists of 12 residues. Looked up from germline, CDR1 is SQVTM and CDR2 is ANQGSEA. CDR3 sequence (DNA): TGCAGCGTGAGGGAGGACACCGGGGAGCTGTTTTTT. This translates into CSVREDTGELFF.

On this clonotype itself: Sequence at one end of the junction differs from germline and may be a read error. V gene TRBV3-1 combines with J gene TRBJ2-5; D might be TRBD1 (6 bases). Germline V lookup: CDR1 LGHDT, CDR2 YNNKEL (reference sequence). The CDR3 totals 13 residues. The CDR3 region has the DNA TGTGCCAGCAGCCCCCGGGACAAAGAGTCCCAGTACTTC. Translating gives CASSPRDKESQYF.

This clonotype was detected many times. The rearrangement uses TRBV6-5 and TRBJ2-3, with D possibly being TRBD1 or TRBD2 (5 bases each). V lost 4 bases to trimming and J lost 2 bases, with 16 bases between them. Germline V gene sequence: CDR1 MNHEY, CDR2 SVGAGI. The CDR3 is 16 residues long. CDR3: CASSSLGARTTDTQYF. DNA for the CDR3: TGTGCCAGCAGTTCCCTCGGGGCGCGCACCACAGATACGCAGTATTTT.

This clonotype has just one count. This rearrangement joins TRBV12-3 or TRBV12-4 to TRBJ2-7, with D tentatively TRBD1 (7 bases). The CDR3 runs 14 residues. V was trimmed by 6 bases and J by 7 bases, leaving 19 bases between them. This CDR3 reads CASSRTGVAGEQYF. Written as DNA, the CDR3 is TGTGCCAGCAGCCGAACAGGGGTGGCGGGAGAGCAGTACTTC.

A word on this clonotype: Since a much larger clone is just one base distant, this may be a read error. The chain uses TRBV12-5 and TRBJ2-1; 8 bases are shared with TRBD1. The germline gives CDR1 LGHNT, CDR2 FRNRAP. This CDR3 comprises 13 residues. With V trimmed by 6 bases and J by 5 bases, 3 bases remained unmatched. The chain's CDR3 is CASGPGGDNEQFF. The CDR3 nucleotides are TGTGCTAGTGGCCCAGGGGGCGACAATGAGCAGTTCTTC.

This chain links TRBV7-2 with TRBJ2-7; 8 bases are a match to TRBD2. V was pared by 1 base and J by 4 bases, with 12 bases of the junction left unmatched. The germline CDR1 and CDR2 sequences are SGHTA and FQGNSA. The CDR3 sequence is 17 residues long. CDR3 in DNA: TGTGCCAGCAGCTTAGTGGTCGGGAGGGCCTCGGTGTACGAGCAGTACTTC. Its protein product is CASSLVVGRASVYEQYF. Combining the CDR3 with reference TRBV7-2 and TRBJ2-7 gives the whole variable domain GAGVSQSPSNKVTEKGKDVELRCDPISGHTALYWYRQSLGQGLEFLIYFQGNSAPDKSGLPSDRFSAERTGGSVSTLTIQRTQQEDSAVYLCASSLVVGRASVYEQYFGPGTRLTVT.

To note about this clonotype: A read error may explain this, as a much larger clone is one base away. The chain recombines TRBV5-1 with TRBJ2-5, with 8 bases lining up with TRBD2. The ends lost 0 bases at V and 5 bases at J; junction bases unmatched: 6. Looked up from germline, CDR1 is SGHRS and CDR2 is YFSETQ. This CDR3 has 15 amino acids. CDR3 sequence reads: CASSLARGGRETQYF. CDR3 in DNA: TGCGCCAGCAGCTTGGCTCGGGGGGGCCGGGAGACCCAGTACTTC.

This clonotype was detected a few times. This chain connects TRBV20-1 to TRBJ2-3; the match to TRBD1 covers 7 bases. The CDR3 spans 12 residues. The trim removed 6 bases at V and 5 bases at J, leaving 5 bases unmatched. Germline lookup yields CDR1 DFQATT and CDR2 SNEGSKA (reference sequence). CDR3: CSARPGGDTQYF. DNA for the CDR3: TGCAGTGCGAGACCAGGGGGAGATACGCAGTATTTT.

This clonotype was observed a handful of times. The V call is TRBV5-1, the J call TRBJ2-3; D might be TRBD2 (6 bases). V gave up 4 bases and J gave up 1 base, with 13 bases separating them. The CDR3 is 15 amino acids. Germline CDR1 and CDR2: SGHRS and YFSETQ. CDR3 loop: CASSASGTRTDTQYF. CDR3 nucleotide sequence: TGCGCCAGCAGCGCTTCCGGGACTCGCACAGATACGCAGTATTTT. Combining the CDR3 with reference TRBV5-1 and TRBJ2-3 gives the whole variable domain KAGVTQTPRYLIKTRGQQVTLSCSPISGHRSVSWYQQTPGQGLQFLFEYFSETQRNKGNFPGRFSGRQFSNSRSEMNVSTLELGDSALYLCASSASGTRTDTQYFGPGTRLTVL.

The chain has TRBV7-9 and TRBJ1-6; a weak D match, TRBD1 (5 bases). Per germline, CDR1 SEHNR and CDR2 FQNEAQ (reference sequence). CDR3 length: 15 residues. Deletions cut 2 bases from V and 7 bases from J, with 12 bases between. In DNA form, the CDR3 reads TGTGCCAGCAGCTTACAGGGCAGCCAAAATTCACCCCTCCACTTT. Translated, it gives CASSLQGSQNSPLHF.

This clonotype came up many times. The chain employs TRBV5-6 and TRBJ2-5, with D hard to call. This CDR3 region has 15 residues. Germline lookup yields CDR1 SGHDT and CDR2 YYEEEE. The V gene lost 0 bases and the J gene lost 1 base, with 10 bases spanning the gap. This CDR3 reads CASSLVAAVQETQYF. CDR3 sequence (DNA): TGTGCCAGCAGCTTGGTAGCAGCAGTCCAAGAGACCCAGTACTTC.

The rearrangement joins TRBV7-2 to TRBJ2-3, with D perhaps TRBD2 (5 bases). V lost 2 bases and J 3 bases, leaving 9 bases between the germline ends. Germline V gene data show CDR1 as SGHTA and CDR2 as FQGNSA. CDR3 length equals 14 residues. For the CDR3, the DNA is TGTGCCAGCAGCTTACGTCCGGGGACAGATACGCAGTATTTT. It yields the protein CASSLRPGTDTQYF.

This sequence joins TRBV7-2 and TRBJ2-4; no clear D. The DNA matches TRBJ2-7 better at its end, which makes the J call doubtful. Germline CDR1 reads SGHTA; CDR2 reads FQGNSA. This CDR3 region has 14 residues. The CDR3 here is CASSPHGQASEQYV. In nucleotides, the CDR3 is TGTGCCAGCAGTCCGCACGGGCAGGCCTCCGAGCAGTACGTC.

Only a few counts were recorded for this clonotype. The CDR3 loop is CSAPGESLSVDTQYF. CDR3 nucleotides: TGCAGTGCCCCCGGGGAAAGCCTGTCCGTGGATACGCAGTATTTT. J is TRBJ2-3 and V is TRBV20-1; D is possibly TRBD2 (5 bases). This CDR3 is 15 amino acids long. V was shortened by 6 bases and J by 6 bases, with 22 bases between the two germline ends. Germline CDR1 reads DFQATT; CDR2 reads SNEGSKA (reference sequence).

This clonotype has just a few counts. The chain has TRBV5-6 and TRBJ1-1, with TRBD1 as a possible D gene (5 bases). The CDR3 contains 13 residues. Germline V gene sequence: CDR1 SGHDT, CDR2 YYEEEE. V was cut by 5 bases and J by 4 bases, with 12 bases left in between. CDR3 loop: CASSQGTVTEAFF. The CDR3 DNA reads TGTGCCAGCAGTCAGGGTACGGTCACTGAAGCTTTCTTT.

This clonotype has just a few counts. Possible read error: a much larger clone is one base away. The rearrangement uses TRBV11-2 and TRBJ2-1; the D gene is possibly TRBD1 (5 bases). The assigned J gene may be wrong: the sequence end matches TRBJ2-7 better. This CDR3 has 16 residues. Germline CDR1 and CDR2: SGHAT and FQNNGV. Written as DNA, the CDR3 is TGTGCCAGCAGCTTAGTTCAGTCAGGGCCCTACAATGAGCAGTACTTC. Its protein product is CASSLVQSGPYNEQYF.

The chain combines TRBV4-1 with TRBJ2-7; no clear D gene. V was pared by 0 bases and J by 0 bases, with 12 bases between. CDR1 and CDR2 from the germline V gene are MGHRA and YSYEKL. The CDR3 extends over 16 amino acids. CDR3 bases: TGCGCCAGCAGCCAAGATTCCGCCTACCCCTCCTACGAGCAGTACTTC. Protein: CASSQDSAYPSYEQYF.

On this clonotype itself: One junction end disagrees with the germline gene, perhaps due to a read error. The V call is TRBV5-1, the J call TRBJ1-6; 7 nucleotides line up with TRBD1. This CDR3 is built from 14 residues. Germline CDR1 is SGHRS and CDR2 is YFSETQ. The CDR3 DNA is TGCGCCAGCAGCTTGGGGGACAGTAATTCACCCTTCCACTTT. Translated, it gives CASSLGDSNSPFHF.